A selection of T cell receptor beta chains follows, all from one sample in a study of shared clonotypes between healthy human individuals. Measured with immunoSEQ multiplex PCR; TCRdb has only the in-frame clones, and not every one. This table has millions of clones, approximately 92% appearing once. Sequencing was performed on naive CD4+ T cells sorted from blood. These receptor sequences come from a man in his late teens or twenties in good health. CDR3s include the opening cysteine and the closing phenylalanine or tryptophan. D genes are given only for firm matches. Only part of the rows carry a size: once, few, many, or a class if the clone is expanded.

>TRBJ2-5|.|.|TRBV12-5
TGTGCTAGTGGTTTGGTGGGGGCCCCGACCCAGTACTTC
CASGLVGAPTQYF
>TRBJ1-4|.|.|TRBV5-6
TGTGCCAGCAGCCTTCGGGGCCTGGGGGAAAAACTGTTTTTT
CASSLRGLGEKLFF
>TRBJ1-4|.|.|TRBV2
TGTGCCAGCAGGACCCTGGCAACTAATGAAAAACTGTTTTTT
CASRTLATNEKLFF
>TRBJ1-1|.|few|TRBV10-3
TGTGCCATCAGTGAGGGACGGTTGAACACTGAAGCTTTCTTT
CAISEGRLNTEAFF
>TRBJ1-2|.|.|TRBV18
TGTGCCAGCTCACCCGACGGAAACTATGGCTACACCTTC
CASSPDGNYGYTF
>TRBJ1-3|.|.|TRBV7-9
TGTGCCAGCAGCCCGGGGCCCGGTGGAAACACCATATATTTT
CASSPGPGGNTIYF
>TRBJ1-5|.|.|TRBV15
TGTGCCACCAGCAGGGGGGGCACAGAACAGCCCCAGCATTTT
CATSRGGTEQPQHF
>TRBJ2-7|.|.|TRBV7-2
TGTGCCAGCAGCTCGGAGATCGAGCAGTACTTC
CASSSEIEQYF
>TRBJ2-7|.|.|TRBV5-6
TGTGCCAGCAGCTTGCGCTACGAGCAGTACTTC
CASSLRYEQYF
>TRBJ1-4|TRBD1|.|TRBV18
TGTGCCAGCTCACCACTCGCCCGGGACAGGAGGGGTGAAAAACTGTTTTTT
CASSPLARDRRGEKLFF
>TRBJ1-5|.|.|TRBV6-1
TGTGCCAGCAGTGGGAGCGTTCAGCCCCAGCATTTT
CASSGSVQPQHF
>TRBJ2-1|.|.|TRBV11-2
TGTGCCAGCAGCTTAGAACGGAGCGGTGAGCAGTTCTTC
CASSLERSGEQFF
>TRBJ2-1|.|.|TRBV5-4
TGTGCCAGCAGCCTACAGGGACCGACTAACAATGAGCAGTTCTTC
CASSLQGPTNNEQFF
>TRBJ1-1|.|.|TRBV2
TGTGCCAGCAGTGCCGAGTTGAACACTGAAGCTTTCTTT
CASSAELNTEAFF
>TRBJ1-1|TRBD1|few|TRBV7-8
TGTGCCAGCAGCTCTCCGGTGGGGACAGGGCTTTACACTGAAGCTTTCTTT
CASSSPVGTGLYTEAFF
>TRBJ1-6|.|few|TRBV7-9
TGTGCCAGCAGCTCCCTCCTCACAGGGTTTAATTCACCCCTCCACTTT
CASSSLLTGFNSPLHF
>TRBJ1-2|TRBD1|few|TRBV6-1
TGTGCCAGGGGGGCTGGGCCAGACAGGGCCTTGGCCTTC
CARGAGPDRALAF
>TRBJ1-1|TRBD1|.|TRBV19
TGTGCCAGTAGTATTGGGGACAGGGGGCGGTCTGAAGCTTTCTTT
CASSIGDRGRSEAFF
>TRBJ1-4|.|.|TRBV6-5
TGTGCCAGCAGCTCTAGGGGAGAAACTAATGAAAAACTGTTTTTT
CASSSRGETNEKLFF
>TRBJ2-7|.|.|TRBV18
TGTGCCAGCTCACCGAGTGGCGGGCCTCCTCGAGAGCAGTACTTC
CASSPSGGPPREQYF
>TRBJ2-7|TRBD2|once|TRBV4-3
TGCGCCAGCAGCCAAGGGACTAGCAGCAGCTACGAGCAGTACTTC
CASSQGTSSSYEQYF
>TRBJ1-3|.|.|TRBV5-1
TGCGCCAGCAGCTTCGGGATCTCTGGAAACACCATATATTTT
CASSFGISGNTIYF
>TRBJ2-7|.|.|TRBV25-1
TGTGCCAGCAGTGAATCGGGGGGCTATTACGAGCAGTACTTC
CASSESGGYYEQYF
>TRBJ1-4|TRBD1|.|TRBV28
TGTGCCAGCAGCCTCGGACAGGGAAAACTGTTTTTT
CASSLGQGKLFF
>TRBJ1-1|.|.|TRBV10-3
TGTGCCATCAGTGAGTCGACTAACCTCGAAGCTTTCTTT
CAISESTNLEAFF
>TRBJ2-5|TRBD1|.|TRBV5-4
TGTGCCAGCAGCACCCGGGACAGGGTGGAGACCCAGTACTTC
CASSTRDRVETQYF
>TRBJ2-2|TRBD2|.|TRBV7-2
TGTGCCAGCAGCTTAAGGGCGGGAGGAGGAACCGGGGAGCTGTTTTTT
CASSLRAGGGTGELFF
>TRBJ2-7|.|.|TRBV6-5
TGTGCCAGCACAGGAGGGGGCGAGCAGTACTTC
CASTGGGEQYF
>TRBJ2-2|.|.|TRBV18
TGTGCCAGCCGGCCACGGGTTGAGAACACCGGGGAGCTGTTTTTT
CASRPRVENTGELFF
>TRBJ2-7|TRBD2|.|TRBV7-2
TGTGCCAGCAGATTGACTAGCGGGGGGACTTGGGAGCAGTACTTC
CASRLTSGGTWEQYF
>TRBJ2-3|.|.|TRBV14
TGTGCCAGCAGCATACGCACAGATACGCAGTATTTT
CASSIRTDTQYF
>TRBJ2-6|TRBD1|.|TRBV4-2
TGTGCCAGCAGCCAAAGGACAGGGTCCTCTGGGGCCAACGTCCTGACTTTC
CASSQRTGSSGANVLTF
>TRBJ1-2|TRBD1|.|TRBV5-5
TGTGCCAGCAGCCTATCCCCCGGGACAGGGGACTATGGCTACACCTTC
CASSLSPGTGDYGYTF
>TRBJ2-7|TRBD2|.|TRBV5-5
TGTGCCAGCAGCTTCATGATGGTCGGGACTAGCCGTACACTCTACGAGCAGTACTTC
CASSFMMVGTSRTLYEQYF
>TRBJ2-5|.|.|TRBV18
TGTGCCAGCTCACCACCAAACGAGGGGGAGACCCAGTACTTC
CASSPPNEGETQYF
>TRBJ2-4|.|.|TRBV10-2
TGCGCCAGCAGTCAACAGGAAAACATTCAGTACTTC
CASSQQENIQYF
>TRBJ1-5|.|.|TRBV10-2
TGCGCCAGCAGTGAGCAGGGGACGGGGCAGCCCCAGCATTTT
CASSEQGTGQPQHF
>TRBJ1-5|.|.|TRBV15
TGTGCCACCAGCACCACGGGCAATCAGCCCCAGCATTTT
CATSTTGNQPQHF
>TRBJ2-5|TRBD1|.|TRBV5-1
TGCGCCAGCAGCGCAGGACAGGGTACAGAGACCCAGTACTTC
CASSAGQGTETQYF
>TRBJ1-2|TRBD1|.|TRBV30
TGTGCCTGGGACAGGGACTATGGCTACACCTTC
CAWDRDYGYTF
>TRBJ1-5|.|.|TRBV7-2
TGTGCCAGCAGCTTTGAGGGGAGCAATCAGCCCCAGCATTTT
CASSFEGSNQPQHF
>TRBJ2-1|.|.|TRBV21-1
TGTGCCAGCAGCGCAAAGAGAGGACTAGCGGGGGGAAGCTCCTACAATGAGCAGTTCTTC
CASSAKRGLAGGSSYNEQFF
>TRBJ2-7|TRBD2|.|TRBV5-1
TGCGCCAGCAGTAGCGGGAGCGCCTTAGAGCAGTACTTC
CASSSGSALEQYF
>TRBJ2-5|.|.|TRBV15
TGTGCCACCAGCAGAGATCGACAGCAAGAGACCCAGTACTTC
CATSRDRQQETQYF
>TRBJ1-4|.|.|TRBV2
TGTGCCAGCCGTATTCGTGTTGAAAAACTGTTTTTT
CASRIRVEKLFF
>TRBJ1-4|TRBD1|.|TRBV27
TGTGCCAGCAGTTTGACAGGGGCTAATGAAAAACTGTTTTTT
CASSLTGANEKLFF